This TCR beta chain is drawn from a study of T cell changes during pregnancy in multiple sclerosis (dated by TCRdb to about 2019). Some background on the complete study: Changes in the T cell repertoire over the course of pregnancy were examined in this study in women with multiple sclerosis.

The library was built by means of the immunoSEQ multiplex PCR assay. Not all clones reach the TCRdb copy of this immuneACCESS table, which keeps in-frame sequences only. Checked studies attribute under half of the gap to unresolved V genes and leave the rest unexplained. The table for this sample lists tens of thousands of clones; over 75% of them were counted only once. Of the sample, approximately 8.3% is held by the ten largest clones. From the cysteine up to the phenylalanine, the CDR3 has a length of 15 residues. The read is trimmed to its CDR3 DNA, 45 bases read in frame from base 1. CDR1 SGHNT and CDR2 YENEEA are derived from the germline V gene. From V the trimming removes 8 bases and from J it removes 3 bases, while the gene matches leave 9 bases of the junction unaccounted for. Note on this clone: The antigen this receptor binds is unknown. Per-nucleotide qualities are absent, and no much larger clonotype sits a single base away.

The TCR sequence derives from a female donor with multiple sclerosis, enrolled in a pregnancy study. The chain uses TRBV11-3 and TRBJ2-1; TRBD2 matches 8 bases in the middle. Sequences were derived from CD8+ T cells from peripheral blood mononuclear cells, sampled in the second trimester of pregnancy. The DNA sequence follows: TGTGCCAGCTCGGCGGGGCTAGCGGGCTACAATGAGCAGTTCTTC. Its protein is CASSAGLAGYNEQFF.